The sequence of this T cell receptor beta chain was determined in a study of T-cell memory formation after mild COVID-19. Background on the study: TCR clusters mostly belonged to single donors. Whole-study findings and limits: There was a balanced CD4/CD8 profile in clones contracting day 15 to 85, and later expanders leaned CD4+. Proof of SARS-CoV-2 specificity was absent for the second-wave clones that crested on day 37. Contracting CD4+ clones lay largely in CM and EM, with CD8+ ones residing in EMRA.

A single record per CDR3 protein comes from TCRdb applying MiXCR to the 5' RACE reads. Of about half a million distinct CDR3 sequences in the sample, around a sixth were seen once. CDR3 size: 17 residues. Germline V gives CDR1 MDHEN, CDR2 SYDVKM. V dropped 6 bases and J dropped 5; count of bases not matched to a gene: 14. As for this clonotype: Antigen unknown.

Material for sequencing was PBMCs or a T cell subset sorted from them (not recorded which). The sequence came from an adult woman who had mild COVID-19 (a few samples of this study predate the infection). Cell type and time point are not known. V usage is TRBV28 and J usage is TRBJ2-1; TRBD2 matches 9 bases. CDR3 DNA: TGTGCCAGCAGCCCGCCGACTAGCGGATTTATAAACAATGAGCAGTTCTTC. Protein sequence: CASSPPTSGFINNEQFF.